This T cell receptor (beta chain) was profiled in a study of blood T cell repertoires in COVID-19. Sequenced by immunoSEQ multiplex PCR; TCRdb stores in-frame clones only, minus some. The sample includes some 88,000 clones, approximately 85% of them seen just once. Germline V CDR1 and CDR2: LGHDT, YNNKEL (reference sequence). Between the trimmed V and J ends, which lost 4 bases and 5 bases, there was a span of 15 bases. CDR3 length: 15 residues. The receptor was isolated from a man in his 60s with acute or convalescent COVID-19. The rearrangement links TRBV3-1 (or the pseudogene TRBV3-2) to TRBJ2-1; D possibly corresponds to TRBD1 (5 bases). Sequencing was carried out using peripheral blood. CDR3 region: CASSRSFAGNNEQFF. In DNA form, the CDR3 reads TGTGCCAGCAGCCGAAGCTTCGCAGGGAACAATGAGCAGTTCTTC.